A single sample gave rise to the 15 T cell receptor beta chains below, sequenced in a study of CD8 T cells in ankylosing spondylitis. TCRdb reprocessed the 5' RACE reads with MiXCR, giving one entry per CDR3 protein. The data show approximately 350,000 distinct CDR3 sequences, approximately 20% seen once. The sequenced sample was blood, either unsorted or a sorted T cell fraction (not recorded which). The receptors shown here come from a male donor with ankylosing spondylitis or in good health (not recorded which).

This chain joins TRBV2 and TRBJ1-4; D is perhaps TRBD1 (6 bases). V was pared by 3 bases and J by 4 bases, with 12 bases between. The CDR3 covers 15 residues. Germline loops: CDR1 SNHLY, CDR2 FYNNEI. CDR3 DNA: TGTGCCAGCAGTGACAGTGGACAGAGTAATGAAAAACTGTTTTTT. Translation: CASSDSGQSNEKLFF.

The rearrangement uses TRBV29-1 and TRBJ1-1; D unclear. Germline-derived CDR1 and CDR2 are SQVTM and ANQGSEA. CDR3 length: 11 amino acids. Trimming took 7 bases from V and 6 from J, leaving 12 bases between them. The CDR3 spells CSALAGSEAFF. CDR3 DNA: TGCAGCGCCCTGGCGGGATCTGAAGCTTTCTTT. The full variable domain, its missing parts supplied by reference TRBV29-1 and TRBJ1-1, is SAVISQKPSRDICQRGTSLTIQCQVDSQVTMMFWYRQQPGQSLTLIATANQGSEATYESGFVIDKFPISRPNLTFSTLTVSNMSPEDSSIYLCSALAGSEAFFGQGTRLTVV.

The rearrangement links TRBV5-1 to TRBJ2-5; tentatively, D is TRBD2 (5 bases). This CDR3 is 14 amino acids long. CDR1 is SGHRS, CDR2 YFSETQ, per germline. Trimming cost V 2 bases and J 5 bases, with 13 bases left between them. The CDR3 protein is CASSFGLEAETQYF. The CDR3 DNA follows: TGCGCCAGCAGCTTCGGGCTGGAGGCGGAGACCCAGTACTTC.

V is TRBV3-1 and J is TRBJ2-1; 7 bases line up with TRBD1. Germline CDR1 LGHDT, CDR2 YNNKEL (reference sequence). The CDR3 is 18 residues long. V shed 0 bases, J shed 2 bases, and the junction held 10 bases outside the gene matches. The CDR3 loop is CASSQDRTGGSPYNEQFF. The CDR3, as DNA: TGTGCCAGCAGCCAAGATAGGACAGGAGGCTCCCCCTACAATGAGCAGTTCTTC.

This sequence joins TRBV7-2 and TRBJ2-5; D uncertain. The germline gives CDR1 SGHTA, CDR2 FQGNSA. The CDR3 runs 17 residues. V was cut by 5 bases and J by 4 bases, with 23 bases left in between. In nucleotides, the CDR3 is TGTGCCAGCAGCCTATACCCGGCAGGAGAGCTTGGAGAGACCCAGTACTTC. Translated, it gives CASSLYPAGELGETQYF.

This clonotype was seen more than once but under ten times. This chain uses TRBV12-3 or TRBV12-4 with TRBJ2-1; the D gene is possibly TRBD2 (6 bases). V gave up 6 bases and J gave up 2 bases, with 11 bases separating them. This CDR3 is 14 amino acids long. The CDR3 loop reads CASRVRGTYNEQFF. The CDR3 region has the DNA TGTGCCAGCAGGGTCCGGGGGACCTACAATGAGCAGTTCTTC.

This sequence joins TRBV12-3 or TRBV12-4 and TRBJ2-7; D possibly corresponds to TRBD1 (5 bases). The CDR3 has 13 amino acids. V was shortened by 5 bases and J by 2 bases, with 10 bases between the two germline ends. CDR3 nucleotides: TGTGCCAGCAGTGCAGGGTCCCCCTACGAGCAGTACTTC. It codes for CASSAGSPYEQYF.

This clonotype has just a few counts. The chain combines TRBV10-3 with TRBJ2-3; TRBD1 or TRBD2 may be the D gene (5 bases each). The V gene's germline CDR1 is ENHRY and CDR2 SYGVKD. Trimming stripped 11 bases from V and 2 bases from J, with 20 bases between. CDR3 length equals 15 residues. CDR3 region: CALGDAGKTTDTQYF. The CDR3 DNA sequence: TGTGCCTTGGGGGATGCGGGCAAAACCACAGATACGCAGTATTTT.

This chain links TRBV3-1 with TRBJ2-3, with TRBD2 matching over 12 bases. The CDR3 is made up of 16 amino acids. V shed 2 bases and J 5 bases; nucleotides not matched to a gene: 5. In germline, CDR1 is LGHDT, CDR2 YNNKEL (reference sequence). DNA for the CDR3: TGTGCCAGCAGCCAACTAGCGGGGGGGCCTCTAGATACGCAGTATTTT. Amino acid sequence: CASSQLAGGPLDTQYF.

CDR3: CSAQQDLQGYEQYF. The CDR3 region has the DNA TGCAGTGCCCAACAGGACCTCCAAGGATACGAGCAGTACTTC. The J gene is TRBJ2-7, the V gene TRBV20-1; TRBD1 is a possible D gene (5 bases). The CDR3 extends over 14 amino acids. Germline V lookup: CDR1 DFQATT, CDR2 SNEGSKA (reference sequence). Trimming cost V 6 bases and J 4 bases, with 19 bases left between them.

This clonotype was picked up a small number of times. The chain carries TRBV5-1 and TRBJ2-1, with D possibly being TRBD1 (5 bases). Germline V gene lookup returns CDR1 SGHRS and CDR2 YFSETQ. The V end lost 0 bases, the J end lost 8 bases, and 12 bases lay between the germline ends. CDR3 length equals 14 residues. The CDR3 loop reads CASSLESRVDEQFF. The DNA for the CDR3 is TGCGCCAGCAGCTTGGAGTCCAGGGTTGATGAGCAGTTCTTC.

The chain links TRBV12-3 or TRBV12-4 to TRBJ2-3, with TRBD2 identical over 8 bases. V lost 2 bases, J lost 4 bases, and 2 bases stayed unmatched. This CDR3 spans 14 amino acids. The CDR3 nucleotides read TGTGCCAGCAGTTTAAGAGCGGGAGCAGATACGCAGTATTTT. This encodes CASSLRAGADTQYF.

A note on this clonotype: Relative to the germline gene, one junction end is altered; a read error may explain this. CDR3: CCARDLLTSDAGELFF. As DNA, the CDR3 is TGCTGTGCTAGAGATCTACTGACTAGCGATGCCGGGGAGCTGTTTTTT. The chain combines TRBV20-1 with TRBJ2-2; 8 bases align to TRBD2. Germline V gene sequence: CDR1 DFQATT, CDR2 SNEGSKA (reference sequence). This CDR3 comprises 16 residues.

A few counts support this clonotype. The V gene is TRBV12-3 or TRBV12-4, the J gene TRBJ2-1, with a weak D call TRBD2 (5 bases). The CDR3 has 12 amino acids. Trimming removed 2 bases from V and 8 bases from J, with 7 bases in between. The CDR3 spells CASSLSGDEQFF. CDR3 DNA sequence: TGTGCCAGCAGTTTATCCGGGGATGAGCAGTTCTTC.

In this sample, this clonotype turned up many times. The V gene is TRBV7-9, the J gene TRBJ1-5, with 8 bases that match TRBD1. The CDR3 consists of 15 residues. J gave up 0 bases and V 5 bases, and 3 bases lay outside the gene matches. Germline loops: CDR1 SEHNR, CDR2 FQNEAQ (reference sequence). The DNA for the CDR3 is TGTGCCAGCAGCCCGACAGGGGATAGCAATCAGCCCCAGCATTTT. Amino acids: CASSPTGDSNQPQHF. Variable domain in full (rest from reference TRBV7-9 and TRBJ1-5): DTGVSQNPRHKITKRGQNVTFRCDPISEHNRLYWYRQTLGQGPEFLTYFQNEAQLEKSRLLSDRFSAERPKGSFSTLEIQRTEQGDSAMYLCASSPTGDSNQPQHFGDGTRLSIL.